This TCR beta chain derives from a study of ipilimumab plus nivolumab after autologous stem cell transplantation. This clone has a count of ten or more. Profiling relied on immunoSEQ multiplex PCR, and the TCRdb table lists in-frame clones only, not all of them. The sample records about 16,000 clones, about 65% being singletons. The V end was cut by 1 base, the J end by 9 bases, with 19 bases between. The CDR3 runs to 15 residues. CDR1 is SGHRS, CDR2 YFSETQ, per germline. This TCR derives from a male donor with diffuse large B-cell lymphoma. The gene calls are TRBV5-1 and TRBJ1-2, with D unclear. The sequenced sample was PBMCs, obtained in a trial of ipilimumab plus nivolumab as post-transplant consolidation. CDR3 protein: CASSLSNGALGSYTF. CDR3 nucleotide sequence: TGCGCCAGCAGCTTGAGCAACGGTGCCCTAGGCAGCTACACCTTC.